This entry is about one TCR beta chain. This clone has a single count. This clone's antigen is unknown. Per-base quality was not reported, and no clone a single base away is much larger than it. The collaborating institutions used their own protocols to collect whole blood in K2EDTA tubes. For TCRbeta analysis, collaborator samples were shipped as frozen whole blood, as isolated PBMCs, or as DNA extracted from either sample type. The sample is drawn from a study of blood T cell repertoires in COVID-19 (TCRdb year 2020). For context, the study as a whole: The collaborator samples originated in the United States, Italy and Spain and spanned the acute and convalescent phases of COVID-19. Where HLA class I and class II types were available, the types were taken from metadata supplied by the sample provider, not from assay-based typing. The material from the prospective study consisted of cDNA or gDNA derived from T cells, B-cell-depleted T cells, or PBMCs. Deeply sampled blood TCRbeta repertoires from subjects exposed to, actively infected with, or recovered from COVID-19 were included in the dataset. The repertoires were released in a freely available public database intended as a resource for research on the immune response to SARS-CoV-2. Nearly every sample came with metadata listing a de-identified subject ID, COVID-19 status, age in years and sex. Samples were obtained from the ongoing ImmuneRACE study (first 160 participants) and from 1,254 subjects provided by 6 global collaborators.

V gives up 2 bases and J gives up 3 bases, and the segment between their germline ends measures 4 bases. Inclusive of the bounding cysteine and phenylalanine, the CDR3 is 12 residues long. Only the CDR3 portion is preserved as DNA: 36 bases, with reading frame beginning at the first base. The germline V gene provides CDR1 SNHLY and CDR2 FYNNEI. The investigation overall reported the following: Clinical and demographic metadata were provided uncurated, with the amount varying by source and participant.

The immunoSEQ Assay, a bias-controlled multiplex PCR, was used to amplify TCRbeta CDR3 regions from genomic DNA. The published analysis was carried out like this. Within the assay, amplification of reference gene primers was used to estimate how many nucleated cells each sample contained. Sequence reads were collapsed and filtered to measure the absolute abundance of every unique TCRbeta CDR3 rearrangement. For each sample, productive Simpson clonality was calculated as the square root of Simpson's diversity index over productive rearrangements. TCRdb took this table from immuneACCESS and kept in-frame rearrangements with V and J called. Such tables lack part of the clones; where checked against another copy, unresolved V genes explain under half of the gap, and the rest is unexplained. That table is the source of V, J and clone size, and D and trimming were worked out from the DNA. Counted in this sample were about 130,000 clones; 81% of them appeared once. Together, the top ten hold 3.5% to 4% of the sample.

The chain links TRBV2 with TRBJ1-1, with the identity of the D gene unclear. Sequenced material: peripheral blood. This TCR came from a woman in her fifties or sixties with acute or convalescent COVID-19. The bases read TGTGCCAGCAGTGAACTTTACACTGAAGCTTTCTTT. This gives the protein CASSELYTEAFF.